This TCR beta chain was sequenced during a study of T cells in Graves' hyperthyroidism and ophthalmopathy. Amplification of TCR beta CDR3 regions used RNA as the template. An initial round of RT-PCR targeting the TCR CDR3 relied on the HTBI primer set. A single record per CDR3 protein comes from TCRdb applying MiXCR to the multiplex PCR reads. The sample lists fewer than 550,000 distinct CDR3 sequences; 24% were seen once. This CDR3 comprises 14 residues. Losses at the gene ends were 7 bases for V and 8 bases for J; bases not matched to a gene: 9. The germline CDR1 and CDR2 sequences are MNHEY and SMNVEV (reference sequence). This clonotype was picked up many times.

This chain uses TRBV27 with TRBJ1-1; 11 bases fit TRBD1. The specimen was blood. The receptor was isolated from a woman aged 25 to 39 with Graves' ophthalmopathy. This chain's CDR3 is CASIRDRGGEEAFF. The CDR3 region has the DNA TGTGCCAGCATCCGGGACAGGGGGGGGGAAGAAGCTTTCTTT.